This TCR beta chain was captured by sequencing in a study of control samples from healthy donors and cancer patients. Germline CDR1 and CDR2: LGHNA and YNFKEQ. After removal of 2 bases from V and 6 bases from J, the junction contained 9 bases not matched to a gene. This CDR3 has 15 residues. The repertoire was sequenced with immunoSEQ multiplex PCR; TCRdb's copy has only in-frame clones and lacks some. Among 150,000 to 200,000 clones, 88% were seen once, and the ten largest hold about 1.8%. The J gene is TRBJ1-2, the V gene TRBV4-2; 7 positions agree with TRBD1. This clonotype was obtained from a man younger than 35 in good health. The sequencing sample was made of blood. Written as DNA, the CDR3 is TGTGCCAGCAGCCAACTATCGGGACAGTTCGATGGCTACACCTTC. Protein sequence: CASSQLSGQFDGYTF.